This entry is about one T cell receptor beta chain. No antigen is known for it. This record comes from a study of siplizumab effects on memory and regulatory T cells. V was shortened by 3 bases and J by 9 bases, with 18 bases between the two germline ends. The CDR3 is 15 amino acids. Per the germline V gene, CDR1 is SEHNR and CDR2 is FQNEAQ (reference sequence). Findings of the study overall: Whether proliferating Tregs in siplizumab cultures suppress was not functionally confirmed. Naive T cell populations appeared to exhibit greater diversity than memory cells and appeared to be major alloresponse contributors. Under siplizumab, alloreactive sequences traced to unstimulated CD4+ memory cells were significantly reduced. The authors could not assign a naive or memory phenotype to roughly 75-95% of proliferating CD4+ or CD8+ clones.

Some clones are missing from TCRdb's copy, which holds only in-frame ones; the method was immunoSEQ multiplex PCR. The data hold tens of thousands of clones, with less than 95% observed a single time. The sample taken for sequencing was CD8+ T cells sorted from blood. The V gene is TRBV7-9, the J gene TRBJ2-1; D is perhaps TRBD2 (6 bases). This clonotype was sampled from a human donor in good health. CDR3 in amino acids: CASSFETREGVEQFF. The CDR3, as DNA: TGTGCCAGCAGCTTTGAGACTAGAGAGGGTGTTGAGCAGTTCTTC. Full variable domain (remainder filled in from reference TRBV7-9 and TRBJ2-1): DTGVSQNPRHKITKRGQNVTFRCDPISEHNRLYWYRQTLGQGPEFLTYFQNEAQLEKSRLLSDRFSAERPKGSFSTLEIQRTEQGDSAMYLCASSFETREGVEQFFGPGTRLTVL.